These 4 T cell receptor beta chains were all obtained from the same sample, sequenced in a study of cytomegalovirus exposure and HLA in healthy donors. Primers included in the PCR were 60 Vbeta and 13 Jbeta primers. TCRdb's table, derived via immunoSEQ multiplex PCR, lists solely in-frame clones and lacks some. Its clone listing holds under 200,000 clones. Sequenced: PBMCs. The receptors shown here come from a man aged 30 to 45 in good health and CMV-seronegative.

This sequence joins TRBV5-1 and TRBJ2-5; D remains unclear. The CDR3 covers 16 residues. The V gene lost 0 bases and the J gene lost 2 bases, with 14 bases spanning the gap. Germline V gene lookup returns CDR1 SGHRS and CDR2 YFSETQ. CDR3 in amino acids: CASSLATTRYQETQYF. CDR3 sequence (DNA): TGCGCCAGCAGCTTGGCGACGACACGATATCAAGAGACCCAGTACTTC.

The chain carries TRBV19 and TRBJ2-4; TRBD1 aligns across 8 bases. The V and J ends lost 3 bases and 5 bases, in that order; junction bases with no gene match: 9. The CDR3 sequence is 16 residues long. Germline V gene lookup returns CDR1 LNHDA and CDR2 SQIVND (reference sequence). CDR3 coding DNA: TGTGCCAGTAGTATTTCGGGGATGACAGGGGAAAACATTCAGTACTTC. Translating it yields CASSISGMTGENIQYF. The variable domain in full, with the rest retrieved from reference TRBV19 and TRBJ2-4, is DGGITQSPKYLFRKEGQNVTLSCEQNLNHDAMYWYRQDPGQGLRLIYYSQIVNDFQKGDIAEGYSVSREKKESFPLTVTSAQKNPTAFYLCASSISGMTGENIQYFGAGTRLSVL.

This chain links TRBV4-1 with TRBJ1-5, with 8 bases matching TRBD1. Germline CDR1 and CDR2: MGHRA and YSYEKL. Trimming cost V 0 bases and J 6 bases; bases outside gene matches: 1. The CDR3 runs to 14 residues. The DNA for the CDR3 is TGCGCCAGCAGCCAAGACAGGGGGCGTCAGCCCCAGCATTTT. This sequence encodes CASSQDRGRQPQHF.

The chain carries TRBV7-6 and TRBJ2-3; 7 nucleotides align to TRBD2. V trimming: 1 base; J trimming: 2 bases; junction bases outside the gene matches: 3. Germline-derived CDR1 and CDR2 are SGHVS and FNYEAQ. The CDR3 spans 15 residues. DNA for the CDR3: TGTGCCAGCAGCTTAGGACTAGCTTCCACAGATACGCAGTATTTT. Translation: CASSLGLASTDTQYF.